The sequence of this T cell receptor beta chain was determined in a study of T cells in Graves' hyperthyroidism and ophthalmopathy. General study results and limits: From stable hyperthyroidism, ophthalmopathy was separated by a 13 V-J model. In the blood, most expanded thyroid clonotypes above 0.001 appeared as well.

Template material for amplifying TCR beta CDR3 regions consisted of RNA transcripts. TCR CDR3 underwent first-round RT-PCR with the HTBI primer set. Each CDR3 protein gets one entry after TCRdb re-called the multiplex PCR reads with MiXCR. This table has about 400,000 distinct CDR3 sequences, 14% to 15% appearing once. This CDR3 region has 14 residues. Germline CDR1 SNHLY, CDR2 FYNNEI. Trimming left V 4 bases short and J 1 base short, with 9 bases between. Patients aged 18 to 65 had newly diagnosed hyperthyroidism that had lasted under 2 months. The source of the PBMCs was 8.5 to 10 ml of fresh peripheral blood. A note on this clonotype: Its antigen remains unknown. Since a much larger clone is just one base distant, this may be a read error.

The J gene is TRBJ2-3, the V gene TRBV2; D is uncertain. The origin of this receptor is a woman younger than 45 with Graves' hyperthyroidism. The material sequenced was blood. The CDR3 DNA follows: TGTGCCAGCAGTGCGCAGAGAGGCACAGATACGCAGTATTTT. Translation gives CASSAQRGTDTQYF. Complete variable domain (other parts from reference TRBV2 and TRBJ2-3): EPEVTQTPSHQVTQMGQEVILRCVPISNHLYFYWYRQILGQKVEFLVSFYNNEISEKSEIFDDQFSVERPDGSNFTLKIRSTKLEDSAMYFCASSAQRGTDTQYFGPGTRLTVL.